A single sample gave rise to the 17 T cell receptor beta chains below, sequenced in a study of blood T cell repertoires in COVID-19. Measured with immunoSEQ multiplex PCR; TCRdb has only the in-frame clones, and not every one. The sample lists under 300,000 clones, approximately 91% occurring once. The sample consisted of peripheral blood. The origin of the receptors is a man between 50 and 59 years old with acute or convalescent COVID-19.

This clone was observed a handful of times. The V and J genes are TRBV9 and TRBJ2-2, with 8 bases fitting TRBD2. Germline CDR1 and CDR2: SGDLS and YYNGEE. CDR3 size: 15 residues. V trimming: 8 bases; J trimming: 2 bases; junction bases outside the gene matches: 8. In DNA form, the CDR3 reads TGTGCCAGATCGACCGGGGGGGCTAACACCGGGGAGCTGTTTTTT. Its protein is CARSTGGANTGELFF.

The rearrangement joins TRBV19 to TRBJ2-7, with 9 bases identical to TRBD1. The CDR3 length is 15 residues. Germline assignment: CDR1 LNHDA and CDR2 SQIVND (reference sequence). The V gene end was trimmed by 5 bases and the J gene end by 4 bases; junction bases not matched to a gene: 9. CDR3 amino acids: CASSARDRAGYEQYF. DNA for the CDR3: TGTGCCAGTAGTGCCAGGGACAGGGCTGGGTACGAGCAGTACTTC.

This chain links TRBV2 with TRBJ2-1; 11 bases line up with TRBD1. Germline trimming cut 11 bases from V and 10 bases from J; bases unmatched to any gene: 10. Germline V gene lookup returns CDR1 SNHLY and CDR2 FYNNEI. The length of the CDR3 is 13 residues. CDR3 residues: CAVPDRGLGEQFF. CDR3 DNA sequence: TGTGCCGTCCCGGACAGGGGGCTTGGGGAGCAGTTCTTC.

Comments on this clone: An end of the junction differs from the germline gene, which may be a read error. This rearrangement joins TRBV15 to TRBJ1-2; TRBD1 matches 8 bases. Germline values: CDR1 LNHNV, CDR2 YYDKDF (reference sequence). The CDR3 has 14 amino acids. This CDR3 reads CATSRDRGGYGYTF. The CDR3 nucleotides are TGTGCCACCAGCCGAGACAGGGGTGGCTATGGCTACACCTTC.

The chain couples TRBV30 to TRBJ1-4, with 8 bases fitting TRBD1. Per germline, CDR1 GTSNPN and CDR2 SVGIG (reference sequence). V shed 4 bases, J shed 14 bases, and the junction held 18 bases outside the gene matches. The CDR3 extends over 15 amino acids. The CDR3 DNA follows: TGTGCCTGGACGGGGCAGGGGGCTATGGGTAGGAAGCTGTTTTTT. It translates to CAWTGQGAMGRKLFF.

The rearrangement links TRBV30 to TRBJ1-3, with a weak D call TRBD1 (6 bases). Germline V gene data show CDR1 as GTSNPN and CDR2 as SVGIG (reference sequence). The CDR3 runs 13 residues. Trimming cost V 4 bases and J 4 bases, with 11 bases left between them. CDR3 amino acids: CAWTITGGNTIYF. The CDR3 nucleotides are TGTGCCTGGACGATCACAGGGGGAAACACCATATATTTT.

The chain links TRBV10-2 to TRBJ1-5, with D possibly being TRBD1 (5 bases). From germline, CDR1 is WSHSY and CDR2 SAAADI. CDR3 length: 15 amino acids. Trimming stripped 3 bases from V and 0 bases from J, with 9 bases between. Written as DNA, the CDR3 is TGCGCCAGCAGTGAAGGGGCACTTAGCAATCAGCCCCAGCATTTT. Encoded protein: CASSEGALSNQPQHF.

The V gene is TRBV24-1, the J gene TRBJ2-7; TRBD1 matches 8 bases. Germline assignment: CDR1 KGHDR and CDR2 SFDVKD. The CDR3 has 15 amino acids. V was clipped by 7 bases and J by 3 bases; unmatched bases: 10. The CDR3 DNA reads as TGTGCCACCAGGCTCCGGGACAGGATCCTCTACGAGCAGTACTTC. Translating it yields CATRLRDRILYEQYF.

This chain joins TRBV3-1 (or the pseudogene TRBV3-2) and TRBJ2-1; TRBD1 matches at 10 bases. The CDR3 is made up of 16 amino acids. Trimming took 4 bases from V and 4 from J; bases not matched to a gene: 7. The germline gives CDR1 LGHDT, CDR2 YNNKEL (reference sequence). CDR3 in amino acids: CASSRQPGQGYNEQFF. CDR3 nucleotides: TGTGCCAGCAGCCGACAACCGGGACAGGGGTACAATGAGCAGTTCTTC.

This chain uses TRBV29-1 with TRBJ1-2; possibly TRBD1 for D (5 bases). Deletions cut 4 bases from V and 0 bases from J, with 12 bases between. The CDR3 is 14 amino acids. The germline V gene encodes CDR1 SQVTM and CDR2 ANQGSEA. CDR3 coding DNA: TGCAGCGTTGTGGTAAAGGGGACTAACTATGGCTACACCTTC. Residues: CSVVVKGTNYGYTF.

The CDR3 here is CASSPNLSPPETQYF. The CDR3 nucleotides read TGTGCCAGCTCACCGAACTTGTCCCCCCCAGAGACCCAGTACTTC. The chain is built from TRBV18 and TRBJ2-5; D is unresolved. The V gene lost 3 bases and the J gene lost 4 bases, with 15 bases spanning the gap. The CDR3 runs 15 residues. The germline V gene has CDR1 KGHSH and CDR2 LQKENI.

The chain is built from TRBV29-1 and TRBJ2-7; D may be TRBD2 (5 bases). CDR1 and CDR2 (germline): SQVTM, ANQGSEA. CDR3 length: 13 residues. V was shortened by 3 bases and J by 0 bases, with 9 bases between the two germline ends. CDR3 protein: CSVEVTSSYEQYF. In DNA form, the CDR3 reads TGCAGCGTTGAGGTTACTAGCTCCTACGAGCAGTACTTC.

The CDR3 DNA is TGTGCCACCAGTGACCCTAGCGGGGGGGCCGCCGGGGAGCTGTTTTTT. Protein sequence: CATSDPSGGAAGELFF. This chain connects TRBV24-1 to TRBJ2-2; TRBD2 matches at 12 bases. V trimming: 4 bases; J trimming: 6 bases; junction bases outside the gene matches: 5. The CDR3 length is 16 residues. CDR1 is KGHDR, CDR2 SFDVKD, per germline.

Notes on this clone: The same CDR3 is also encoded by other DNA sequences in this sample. The CDR3 loop reads CASSLGQGANYGYTF. CDR3 nucleotide sequence: TGTGCCAGCAGTTTAGGACAGGGGGCTAACTATGGCTACACCTTC. The gene calls are TRBV2 and TRBJ1-2; 10 bases align to TRBD1. Germline V gene sequence: CDR1 SNHLY, CDR2 FYNNEI. This CDR3 comprises 15 residues. With V trimmed by 5 bases and J by 0 bases, 3 bases remained unmatched.

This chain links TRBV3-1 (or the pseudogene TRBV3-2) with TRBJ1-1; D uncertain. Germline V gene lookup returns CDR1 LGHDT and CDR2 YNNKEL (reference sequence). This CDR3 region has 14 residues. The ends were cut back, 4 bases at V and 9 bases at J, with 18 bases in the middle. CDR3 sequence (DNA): TGTGCCAGCAGCCTAGAAGGAGAACTGGGTAAAGCTTTCTTT. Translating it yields CASSLEGELGKAFF.

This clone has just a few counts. The CDR3 DNA is TGTGCCAGCAGTTTTTCCCCTGGGGGGGAGTATGGCTACACCTTC. Its protein product is CASSFSPGGEYGYTF. The genes are TRBV6-5 and TRBJ1-2, with D possibly being TRBD1 (5 bases). Germline CDR1 reads MNHEY; CDR2 reads SVGAGI. The V end lost 4 bases, the J end lost 5 bases, and 17 bases lay between the germline ends. This CDR3 spans 15 amino acids.

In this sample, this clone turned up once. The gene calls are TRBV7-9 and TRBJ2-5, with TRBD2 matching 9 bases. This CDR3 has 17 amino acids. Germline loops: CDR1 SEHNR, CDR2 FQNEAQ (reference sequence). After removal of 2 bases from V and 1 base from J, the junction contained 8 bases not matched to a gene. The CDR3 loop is CASSLPRGGAVQETQYF. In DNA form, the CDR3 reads TGTGCCAGCAGCTTACCGCGCGGGGGGGCCGTCCAAGAGACCCAGTACTTC.